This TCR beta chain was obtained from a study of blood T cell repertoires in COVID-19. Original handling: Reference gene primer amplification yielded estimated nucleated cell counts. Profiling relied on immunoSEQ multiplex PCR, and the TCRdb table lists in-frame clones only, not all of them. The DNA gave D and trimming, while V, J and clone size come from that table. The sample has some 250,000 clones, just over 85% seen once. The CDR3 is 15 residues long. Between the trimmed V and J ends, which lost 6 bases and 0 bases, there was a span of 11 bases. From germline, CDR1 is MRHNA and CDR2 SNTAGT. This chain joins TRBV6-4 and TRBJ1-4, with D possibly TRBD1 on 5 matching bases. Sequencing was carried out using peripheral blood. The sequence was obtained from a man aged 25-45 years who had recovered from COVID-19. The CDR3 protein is CASSARGSTNEKLFF. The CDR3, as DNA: TGTGCCAGCAGCGCTCGGGGGTCAACTAATGAAAAACTGTTTTTT.